These T cell receptor beta chains were read from a single sample in a study of T cells in localized non-small cell lung cancer. The table came from immunoSEQ multiplex PCR; TCRdb's copy has only in-frame clones and leaves some out. Of some 55,000 clones listed, about 83% are singletons. The sample was peripheral blood, taken before any cancer treatment. These receptors came from a female donor older than 55 with stage II squamous cell lung carcinoma. Each CDR3 is given with its conserved first and last residue. Fields, in order: J gene, D gene, CDR3 length, V gene, clone size, CDR3 protein, CDR3 DNA. The D gene is left open where the match is weak. Clone size is given for some rows only: seen once, a few or many times, or a class if the clone is expanded.

>TRBJ1-5|-|13|TRBV6-4|-
CASSEGANQPQHF
TGTGCCAGCAGTGAAGGGGCCAATCAGCCCCAGCATTTT
>TRBJ1-5|TRBD1|15|TRBV27|-
CASSLWGTEHQPQHF
TGTGCCAGCAGTTTATGGGGGACAGAGCATCAGCCCCAGCATTTT
>TRBJ2-7|-|16|TRBV7-9|-
CASSLGSSGLSYEQYF
TGTGCCAGCAGCTTAGGTTCGTCCGGTCTGTCCTACGAGCAGTACTTC
>TRBJ1-5|TRBD1|16|TRBV7-2|-
CASSLRDRGSHQPQHF
TGTGCCAGCAGCTTACGGGACAGGGGGTCGCATCAGCCCCAGCATTTT
>TRBJ2-7|-|14|TRBV7-2|-
CASSLRSGPYEQYF
TGTGCCAGCAGCCTCCGGTCCGGGCCTTACGAGCAGTACTTC
>TRBJ2-3|TRBD2|17|TRBV4-2|-
CASSPKPLAEYTDTQYF
TGTGCCAGCAGCCCCAAACCTCTAGCGGAGTACACAGATACGCAGTATTTT
>TRBJ1-4|-|16|TRBV19|-
CASSIGGTTTNEKLFF
TGTGCCAGTAGTATTGGGGGGACTACAACTAATGAAAAACTGTTTTTT
>TRBJ2-7|TRBD1|18|TRBV5-6|-
CASSLGGGGTGGIYEQYF
TGTGCCAGCAGCTTGGGCGGCGGCGGGACAGGGGGCATTTACGAGCAGTACTTC
>TRBJ2-7|TRBD1|14|TRBV5-7|-
CANLGTGVNGEQYF
TGTGCCAACCTCGGGACAGGGGTTAACGGGGAGCAGTACTTC
>TRBJ1-2|TRBD1|12|TRBV19|-
CASSIPGQPPYF
TGTGCCAGTAGTATCCCGGGACAGCCCCCTTACTTC
>TRBJ2-6|TRBD1|18|TRBV11-2|-
CASSSQQGAVSGANVLTF
TGTGCCAGCAGCTCCCAACAGGGGGCTGTCTCTGGGGCCAACGTCCTGACTTTC
>TRBJ1-2|-|12|TRBV7-9|-
CASSLGAGGYTF
TGTGCCAGCAGCTTAGGGGCAGGGGGCTACACCTTC
>TRBJ1-1|-|16|TRBV27|-
CASSSRDISLNTEAFF
TGTGCCAGCAGTTCTCGGGACATTTCCCTGAACACTGAAGCTTTCTTT
>TRBJ2-2|-|15|TRBV7-3|once
CASSAGFRNTGELFF
TGTGCCAGCAGCGCAGGGTTTCGAAACACCGGGGAGCTGTTTTTT
>TRBJ1-1|-|18|TRBV19|-
CASSIGLGWPSENTEAFF
TGTGCCAGTAGTATTGGGCTCGGTTGGCCGAGCGAGAACACTGAAGCTTTCTTT